This entry concerns a single T cell receptor (beta chain). Its antigen is unknown. Deep-level running was used for the assay. Study processing details: There were no quality scores in the junction-only immunoSEQ sequences, so filtering differed. Sequencing was performed with immunoSEQ multiplex PCR; in TCRdb, only in-frame clones are kept and a portion is missing. That table furnishes V, J and clone size, whereas the DNA furnished D and trimming. The sample holds some 900,000 clones, less than 85% seen once. V was cut by 6 bases and J by 5 bases, with 13 bases left in between. This CDR3 contains 13 residues. The germline V gene has CDR1 MNHEY and CDR2 SVGAGI. The data derive from a study of shared clonotypes between healthy human individuals. General observations from the study: Unshared clonotypes carried lower generation probabilities than those common to all four donors. Sequencing depth was expected to affect clonotype sharing among donors.

The gene calls are TRBV6-5 and TRBJ2-5, with no clear D. Sequencing was performed on memory CD4+ T cells sorted from blood. Described subset: CD45RA-negative fraction. The clonotype was recovered from a man aged 18 to 35 in good health. The CDR3 loop reads CASRNTPRETQYF. In DNA, the CDR3 is TGTGCCAGCAGAAATACACCTCGGGAGACCCAGTACTTC.